Listed below are T cell receptor beta chains from one sample, sequenced in a study of T cells after yellow fever vaccination. A single record per CDR3 protein comes from TCRdb applying MiXCR to the 5' RACE reads. The sample carries approximately 120,000 distinct CDR3 sequences, more than 6% recorded once. The sequencing here drew on CD4+ T cells sorted from PBMCs, taken 10 days after the first yellow fever vaccination. Source of these receptors: a man aged 18 to 29 who received the YFV17D yellow fever vaccine. Both conserved end residues are part of each CDR3. A D gene is named only where the DNA matches it firmly. Rows may omit the clone size; those that give it use once, few, many or a size class.

j_gene | d_gene | abundance | v_gene | CDR3nt | CDR3aa
TRBJ1-5 | - | many | TRBV4-1 | TGCGCCAGCAGCCCGTTTAATAGCAATCAGCCCCAGCATTTT | CASSPFNSNQPQHF
TRBJ1-1 | TRBD1 | many | TRBV18 | TGTGCCAGCTCCCTCCGGGACAGACGTTTAACTGAAGCTTTCTTT | CASSLRDRRLTEAFF
TRBJ2-1 | TRBD2 | many | TRBV2 | TGTGCCAGCAGCTTCCAAATCGGGGGGGGAGGAAACAATGAGCAGTTCTTC | CASSFQIGGGGNNEQFF
TRBJ1-1 | - | many | TRBV12-3/TRBV12-4 | TGTGCCAGCAGTTTCACCATTGAAGCTTTCTTT | CASSFTIEAFF
TRBJ1-5 | - | many | TRBV6-9 | TGTGCCAGCAGTTATTCAGCCTTACGGTCTCGGGATCAGCCCCAGCATTTT | CASSYSALRSRDQPQHF
TRBJ2-7 | - | many | TRBV6-5 | TGTGCCCGCACGAGACGCCCCTACGAGCAGTACTTC | CARTRRPYEQYF
TRBJ1-2 | TRBD1 | many | TRBV12-3/TRBV12-4 | TGTGCCAGCAGTGCGGGGACAGGGGCTAACTATGGCTACACCTTC | CASSAGTGANYGYTF
TRBJ1-6 | TRBD1 | many | TRBV2 | TGTGCCAGCGAGGACAGGGAATCTTCACCCCTCCACTTT | CASEDRESSPLHF
TRBJ2-1 | TRBD2 | many | TRBV6-4 | TGTGCCAGCAGTGATGGGAGGGGCACATGTCAAGATGAGCAGTTCTTC | CASSDGRGTCQDEQFF
TRBJ2-3 | - | many | TRBV19 | TGTGCCAGTAGCATTCAGGGTCTGGAGGATACGCAGTATTTT | CASSIQGLEDTQYF
TRBJ2-3 | - | many | TRBV5-1 | TGCGCCAGCAGCAGGACATCTAGCACAGATACGCAGTATTTT | CASSRTSSTDTQYF
TRBJ2-5 | - | many | TRBV5-4 | TGTGCCAGCAGCTTGGGGGTGGGCGGAGAGACCCAGTACTTC | CASSLGVGGETQYF
TRBJ2-3 | TRBD2 | many | TRBV20-1 | TGCAGTGCTAGAGCCCCACTAGCGGGGTTCACAGATACGCAGTATTTT | CSARAPLAGFTDTQYF
TRBJ2-3 | TRBD2 | few | TRBV7-2 | TGTGCCAGCAGCTTAGTGGGACTAGCGGGGCGCACAGATACGCAGTATTTT | CASSLVGLAGRTDTQYF
TRBJ1-6 | - | many | TRBV20-1 | TGCAGTGCTACGCCGGCAGGGGCTAGTTCACCCCTCCACTTT | CSATPAGASSPLHF
TRBJ2-1 | - | many | TRBV5-5 | TGTGCCAGCAGCTTGGAAGGGTGGACCTACAATGAGCAGTTCTTC | CASSLEGWTYNEQFF
TRBJ2-1 | - | - | TRBV5-4 | TGTGCCAGCAGCTCTAGGACAGTCTACAATGAGCAGTTCTTC | CASSSRTVYNEQFF
TRBJ1-6 | - | many | TRBV5-4 | TGTGCCAGCAGCTTGGGCGGATCCAATTCACCCCTCCACTTT | CASSLGGSNSPLHF
TRBJ2-3 | - | many | TRBV5-4 | TGTGCCAGCAGCCGGGACACAACTAGCACAGATACGCAGTATTTT | CASSRDTTSTDTQYF
TRBJ2-3 | - | many | TRBV12-3/TRBV12-4 | TGTGCCACCATCTTCGCGGTGGATACGCAGTATTTT | CATIFAVDTQYF
TRBJ2-7 | - | many | TRBV10-3 | TGTGCCATCAGTGAGGGGTTATGGGACTCCGGACGATACGAGCAGTACTTC | CAISEGLWDSGRYEQYF
TRBJ2-1 | TRBD2 | many | TRBV6-1 | TGTGCCAGCAGTGAAAACCCGGGACTAGCGGGCGTCAATGAGCAGTTCTTC | CASSENPGLAGVNEQFF